One sample yielded the 2 T cell receptor beta chains listed below, sequenced in a study of cytomegalovirus exposure and HLA in healthy donors. This table comes from immunoSEQ multiplex PCR, and its TCRdb copy is limited to in-frame clones, with some not included. The data hold 110,000 to 150,000 clones, with approximately 89% observed a single time. Source material: PBMCs. The receptors derive from a man between 18 and 35 years old in good health and CMV-seronegative.

In this sample, this clone turned up once. V usage is TRBV29-1 and J usage is TRBJ2-1; D gene unclear. There are 16 residues in the CDR3. In germline, CDR1 is SQVTM, CDR2 ANQGSEA. The V end lost 0 bases, the J end lost 0 bases, and 12 bases lay between the germline ends. The CDR3 spells CSVEESSAISYNEQFF. The CDR3 DNA is TGCAGCGTTGAAGAATCTAGTGCCATCTCCTACAATGAGCAGTTCTTC.

The V gene is TRBV6-6, the J gene TRBJ2-3, with 7 nucleotides matching TRBD1. Germline V gene sequence: CDR1 MNHNY, CDR2 SVGAGI (reference sequence). The trim removed 3 bases at V and 5 bases at J, leaving 5 bases unmatched. This CDR3 is built from 14 residues. The CDR3 spells CASSYRGGIDTQYF. In DNA, the CDR3 is TGTGCCAGCAGTTATAGAGGGGGCATAGATACGCAGTATTTT.